What follows describes a single TCR beta chain. The source of the sample is a study of blood T cell repertoires in COVID-19. For the study at large: T cells, B-cell-depleted T cells, or PBMCs provided the cDNA or gDNA that served as material.

Seattle patient enrollment occurred during active infection, with longitudinal follow-up thereafter. Per the authors' pipeline: Amplified reference gene primers provided the basis for estimating nucleated cell counts. Some clones are missing from TCRdb's copy, which holds only in-frame ones; the method was immunoSEQ multiplex PCR. The DNA was the basis for D and trimming; V, J and clone size are from that table. In the table there are 250,000 or so clones, approximately 91% of which are singletons. The TCR sequence derives from a man under 40 with COVID-19, enrolled during active disease. The sequenced material came from peripheral blood.

The CDR3 spells CASSPGLSNQPQHF. The CDR3, as DNA: TGTGCCAGCAGTCCCGGGTTAAGCAATCAGCCCCAGCATTTT. The gene calls are TRBV6-5 and TRBJ1-5, with D unclear. Germline lookup yields CDR1 MNHEY and CDR2 SVGAGI. V was clipped by 5 bases and J by 1 base, with 9 bases between them. The CDR3 runs 14 residues.